This T cell receptor (beta chain) was captured by sequencing in a study of vaccination effects on CD4 cells after COVID-19. Across the whole study: It was a median of 72 days after the second dose that post-vaccine samples were obtained.

Concerning this clone itself: Its specificity is unknown.

Clones were sequenced by immunoSEQ multiplex PCR, and TCRdb holds only the in-frame ones, with some missing. The sample lists roughly 15,000 clones, approximately 82% occurring once. Peptide-pool stimulation followed by sequencing identified expanded antigen-specific CD4+ clonotypes in the ViraFEST assay. Cells that had been cultured for ten to eleven days were the source of isolated CD4+ T cells. PCR showed that the person got SARS-CoV-2 infection at some point between March and December 2020. BNT162b2 vaccine or mRNA-1273 vaccine was given to participants in two doses. In culture with approximately 10 IU/ml IL-2 and about 10 ug/ml peptides, PBMC were grown at around 1.8 million per well. CDR1 and CDR2 from the germline V gene are SGHRS and YFSETQ. The CDR3 is 14 amino acids. V lost 0 bases and J lost 2; bases outside the gene matches: 0. Study-wide points: Vaccine-induced new clones formed most post-vaccine spike-reactive clones in convalescents. The authors studied few convalescent patients and collected no early post-infection timepoints.

The chain joins TRBV5-1 to TRBJ2-5, with 8 positions matching TRBD1. This specimen consisted of CD4+ T cells from PBMCs cultured with SARS-CoV-2 spike peptides, obtained after COVID-19 vaccination. The receptor's source is a human donor who had a prior SARS-CoV-2 infection. This CDR3 reads CASSLGQGQETQYF. For the CDR3, the DNA is TGCGCCAGCAGCTTGGGACAGGGGCAAGAGACCCAGTACTTC.